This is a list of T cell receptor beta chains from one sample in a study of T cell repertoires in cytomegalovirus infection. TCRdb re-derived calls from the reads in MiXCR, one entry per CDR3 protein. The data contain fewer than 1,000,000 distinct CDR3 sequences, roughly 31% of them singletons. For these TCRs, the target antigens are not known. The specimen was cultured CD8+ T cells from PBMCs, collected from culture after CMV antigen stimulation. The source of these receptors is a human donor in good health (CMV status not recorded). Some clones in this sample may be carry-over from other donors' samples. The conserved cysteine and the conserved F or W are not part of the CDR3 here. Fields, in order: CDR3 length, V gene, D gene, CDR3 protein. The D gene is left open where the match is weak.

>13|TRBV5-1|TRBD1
ASSRETGGSEKLF
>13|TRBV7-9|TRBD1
ASSSSRQGAPEQY
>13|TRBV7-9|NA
ASSHPPGQEQKLF
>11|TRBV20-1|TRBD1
SAYDRGNTEAF
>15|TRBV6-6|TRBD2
ASSYSLAGGSTDTQY
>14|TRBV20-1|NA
SARDSQVSSTDTQY
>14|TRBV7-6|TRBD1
ASSQRTGPTNYGYT
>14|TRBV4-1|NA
ASSQDLGRGANEQF
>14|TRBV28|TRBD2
ASSGLAGLYQETQY
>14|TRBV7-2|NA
ASSIRTVRSTDTQY
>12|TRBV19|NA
ASSMGHLNTEAF
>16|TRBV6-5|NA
ASSTFVGKQSNTGELF
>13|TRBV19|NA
ASSIKGLMNTEAF
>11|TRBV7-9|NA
VSPRELTGELF
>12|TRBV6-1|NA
ASLIAAPAGELF
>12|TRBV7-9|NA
ASSPPTGLYEQY
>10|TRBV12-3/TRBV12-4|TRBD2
ATALGGSTQY
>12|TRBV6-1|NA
ASSELRSYNEQF
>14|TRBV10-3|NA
AISVLDPESGNTIY
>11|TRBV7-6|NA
ASSQVWTNIQY
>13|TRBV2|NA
ASSPPERGGNEQF
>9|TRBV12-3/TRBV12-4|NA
ASTTLQRWF
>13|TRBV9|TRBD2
ASSVEAGGPETQY
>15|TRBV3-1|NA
ASSRRPDPSSYNEQF
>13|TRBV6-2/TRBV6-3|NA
ASPKGSLRRQPQH
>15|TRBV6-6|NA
ASSLRGGGDLPDTQY
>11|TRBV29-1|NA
SVEGNRRYGYT